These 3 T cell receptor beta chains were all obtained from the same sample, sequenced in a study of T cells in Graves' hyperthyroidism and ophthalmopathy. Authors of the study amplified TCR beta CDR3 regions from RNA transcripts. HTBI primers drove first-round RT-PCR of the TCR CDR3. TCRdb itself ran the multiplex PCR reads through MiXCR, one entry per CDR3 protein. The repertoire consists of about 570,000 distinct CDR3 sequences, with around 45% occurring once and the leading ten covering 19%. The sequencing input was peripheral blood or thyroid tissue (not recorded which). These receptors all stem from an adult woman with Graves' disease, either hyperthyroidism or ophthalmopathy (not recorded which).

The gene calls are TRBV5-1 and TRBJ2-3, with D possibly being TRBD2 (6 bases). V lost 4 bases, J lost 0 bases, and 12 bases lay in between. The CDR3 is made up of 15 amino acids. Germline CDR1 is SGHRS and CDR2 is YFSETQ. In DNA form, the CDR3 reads TGCGCCAGCAGCCTCTTAGCGGTTAGCACAGATACGCAGTATTTT. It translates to CASSLLAVSTDTQYF.

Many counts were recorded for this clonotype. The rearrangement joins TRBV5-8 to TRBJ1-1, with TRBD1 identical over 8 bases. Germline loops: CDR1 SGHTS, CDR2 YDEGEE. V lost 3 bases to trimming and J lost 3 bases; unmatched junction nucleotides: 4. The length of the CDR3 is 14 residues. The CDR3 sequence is CASSWDRRDTEAFF. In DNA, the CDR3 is TGTGCCAGCAGCTGGGACAGGAGGGACACTGAAGCTTTCTTT. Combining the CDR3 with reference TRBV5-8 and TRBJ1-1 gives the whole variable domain EAGVTQSPTHLIKTRGQQATLRCSPISGHTSVYWYQQALGLGLQFLLWYDEGEERNRGNFPPRFSGRQFPNYSSELNVNALELEDSALYLCASSWDRRDTEAFFGQGTRLTVV.

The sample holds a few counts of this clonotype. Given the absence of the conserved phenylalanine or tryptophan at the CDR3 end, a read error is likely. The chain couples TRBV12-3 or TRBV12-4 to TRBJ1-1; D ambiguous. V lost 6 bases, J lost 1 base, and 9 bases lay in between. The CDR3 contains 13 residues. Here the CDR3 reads CASSLERNTEAFS. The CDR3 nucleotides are TGTGCCAGCAGCCTAGAAAGGAACACTGAAGCTTTCTCT.